One T cell receptor (beta chain) is described in this entry. The data derive from a study of blood T cell repertoires in COVID-19. Study-wide context: The samples span acute and convalescent COVID-19 from the United States, Italy and Spain. The analysed material was cDNA or gDNA that came from T cells, B-cell-depleted T cells, or PBMCs.

CDR3 size: 16 residues. The trim removed 1 base at V and 3 bases at J, leaving 6 bases unmatched. Per the germline V gene, CDR1 is SGHDT and CDR2 is YYEEEE. As handled by the study authors: Estimated nucleated cell counts came from reference gene primer amplification. Using immunoSEQ multiplex PCR, the repertoire was profiled, and TCRdb retains in-frame clones only, with some absent. V and J calls and clone size are copied from that table; D and trimming were computed from the DNA. The repertoire holds around 130,000 clones, with roughly 88% as singletons. The sample was peripheral blood. The receptor was isolated from a man in his sixties with active or convalescent COVID-19. V usage is TRBV5-6 and J usage is TRBJ1-5; 8 positions agree with TRBD1. CDR3 sequence: CASSLRGTGTNQPQHF. The CDR3 DNA follows: TGTGCCAGCAGCTTGCGCGGGACAGGCACCAATCAGCCCCAGCATTTT.